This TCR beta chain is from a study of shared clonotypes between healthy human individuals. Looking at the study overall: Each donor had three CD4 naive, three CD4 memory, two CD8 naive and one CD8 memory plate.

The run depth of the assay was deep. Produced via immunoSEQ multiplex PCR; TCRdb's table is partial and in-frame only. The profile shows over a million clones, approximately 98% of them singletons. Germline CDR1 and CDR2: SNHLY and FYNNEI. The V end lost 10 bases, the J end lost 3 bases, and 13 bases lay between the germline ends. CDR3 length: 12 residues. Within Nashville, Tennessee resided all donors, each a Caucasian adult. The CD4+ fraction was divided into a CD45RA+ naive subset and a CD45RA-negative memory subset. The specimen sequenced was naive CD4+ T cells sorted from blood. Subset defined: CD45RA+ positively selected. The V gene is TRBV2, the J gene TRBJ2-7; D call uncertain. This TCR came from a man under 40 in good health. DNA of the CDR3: TGTGCCACTGGGCAAGTTTTCTACGAGCAGTACTTC. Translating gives CATGQVFYEQYF.